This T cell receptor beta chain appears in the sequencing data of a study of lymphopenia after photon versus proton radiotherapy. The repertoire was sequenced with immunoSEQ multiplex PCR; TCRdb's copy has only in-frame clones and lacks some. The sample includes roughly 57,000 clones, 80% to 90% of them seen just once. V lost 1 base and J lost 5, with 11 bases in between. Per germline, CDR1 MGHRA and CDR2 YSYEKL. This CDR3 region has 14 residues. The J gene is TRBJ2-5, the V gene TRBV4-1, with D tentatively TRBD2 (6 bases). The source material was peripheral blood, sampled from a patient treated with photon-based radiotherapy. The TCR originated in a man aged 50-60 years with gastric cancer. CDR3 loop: CASSQVAAGETQYF. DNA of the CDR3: TGCGCCAGCAGCCAAGTTGCCGCGGGGGAGACCCAGTACTTC.